One sample yielded the 2 T cell receptor beta chains listed below, sequenced in a study of cytomegalovirus exposure and HLA in healthy donors. The PCR used 60 Vbeta and 13 Jbeta primers. Clones were sequenced by immunoSEQ multiplex PCR, and TCRdb holds only the in-frame ones, with some missing. The sample consists of approximately 150,000 clones, approximately 70% of them appearing once. Material for sequencing was PBMCs. The receptors come from a man aged 18 to 29 in good health and CMV-seropositive.

This chain joins TRBV30 and TRBJ2-5, with a tentative D call TRBD1 (6 bases). The CDR3 totals 13 residues. Germline CDR1 is GTSNPN and CDR2 is SVGIG (reference sequence). Trimming cost V 3 bases and J 8 bases, with 16 bases left between them. This CDR3 is CAWRLDSLKTQYF. As DNA, the CDR3 is TGTGCCTGGAGATTGGACAGCCTTAAAACCCAGTACTTC.

V and J are TRBV28 and TRBJ2-1; weak D call: TRBD2 (6 bases). The V end was cut by 6 bases, the J end by 5 bases, with 14 bases between. Germline V gene sequence: CDR1 MDHEN, CDR2 SYDVKM. The length of the CDR3 is 14 residues. In DNA form, the CDR3 reads TGTGCCAGCAGGTGGGCGGGGTTAGACAATGAGCAGTTCTTC. It yields the protein CASRWAGLDNEQFF.